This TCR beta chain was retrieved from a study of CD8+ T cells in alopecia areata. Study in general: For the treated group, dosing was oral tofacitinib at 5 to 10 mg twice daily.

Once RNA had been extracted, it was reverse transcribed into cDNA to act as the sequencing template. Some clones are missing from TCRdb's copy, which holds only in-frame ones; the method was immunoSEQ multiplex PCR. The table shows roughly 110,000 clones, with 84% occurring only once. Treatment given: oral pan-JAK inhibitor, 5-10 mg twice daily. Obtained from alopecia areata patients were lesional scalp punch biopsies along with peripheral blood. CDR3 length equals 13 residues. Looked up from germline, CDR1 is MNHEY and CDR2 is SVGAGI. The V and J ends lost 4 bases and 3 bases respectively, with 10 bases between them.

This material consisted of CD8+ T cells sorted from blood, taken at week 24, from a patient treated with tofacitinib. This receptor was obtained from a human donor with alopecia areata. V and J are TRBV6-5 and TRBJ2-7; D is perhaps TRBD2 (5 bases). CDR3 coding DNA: TGTGCCAGCAGTTTGAGCGGAGGCTACGAGCAGTACTTC. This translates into CASSLSGGYEQYF.